Here is one TCR beta chain with its context. The antigen remains undetermined. A single record per CDR3 protein comes from TCRdb applying MiXCR to the RT-PCR reads. Of roughly 700,000 distinct CDR3 sequences detected, more than 11% appear once; the ten largest clones hold less than 7%. This sample is drawn from a study of response to subunit inactivated influenza vaccine. Findings of the study overall: The study's authors posited that every seasonal influenza vaccination enlists few new T cells.

Trimming took 3 bases from V and 1 from J, leaving 15 bases between them. CDR1 and CDR2 from the germline V gene are LGHDT and YNNKEL (reference sequence). This CDR3 region has 16 residues. The chain carries TRBV3-1 and TRBJ1-1; D is unresolved. The TCR sequence derives from a man over 45 who received an inactivated influenza vaccine. The sequencing here drew on PBMCs from blood, taken 14 to 15 days before vaccination. The CDR3, as DNA: TGTGCCAGCAGCCATCAGGTCCGAGCCGGGAACACTGAAGCTTTCTTT. As protein: CASSHQVRAGNTEAFF.